These 27 T cell receptor beta chains were all obtained from the same sample, sequenced in a study of cytomegalovirus exposure and HLA in healthy donors. PCR primers comprised 60 Vbeta and 13 Jbeta primers. Profiled with immunoSEQ multiplex PCR; TCRdb holds only in-frame clones, not every one. This repertoire shows 100,000 to 150,000 clones, around four fifths found once; its top ten account for over 1%. The sample comprised PBMCs. These receptors were obtained from a boy between 10 and 17 years old in good health and CMV-seronegative.

V is TRBV6-1 and J is TRBJ2-1, with 12 bases that match TRBD2. The CDR3 is 18 residues long. V was pared by 1 base and J by 8 bases, with 12 bases of the junction left unmatched. Germline V lookup: CDR1 MNHNS, CDR2 SASEGT. CDR3: CASSEGTSGMVGGHEQFF. The CDR3 DNA reads TGTGCCAGCAGTGAAGGGACTAGCGGGATGGTTGGGGGGCATGAGCAGTTCTTC.

The genes are TRBV5-5 and TRBJ2-7; D remains unclear. CDR1 and CDR2 from the germline V gene are SGHKS and YYEKEE (reference sequence). Trimming shortened V by 3 bases and J by 3 bases, and 10 bases separated the two germline ends. The CDR3 loop spans 13 amino acids. CDR3 coding DNA: TGTGCCAGCAGCTCCTCCCTTCTCTACGAGCAGTACTTC. This translates into CASSSSLLYEQYF.

This sequence joins TRBV4-1 and TRBJ1-2, with a possible D match to TRBD1 (5 bases). Trimming shortened V by 4 bases and J by 4 bases, and 16 bases separated the two germline ends. CDR1 and CDR2 (germline): MGHRA, YSYEKL. This CDR3 is built from 15 residues. The CDR3: CASSPEGREIYGYTF. The CDR3 DNA reads as TGCGCCAGCAGCCCAGAGGGGCGGGAGATCTATGGCTACACCTTC.

V usage is TRBV30 and J usage is TRBJ2-4, with TRBD2 identical over 7 bases. The CDR3 sequence is 13 residues long. Germline CDR1 reads GTSNPN; CDR2 reads SVGIG (reference sequence). V trimming: 5 bases; J trimming: 3 bases; junction bases outside the gene matches: 4. The CDR3 region has the DNA TGTGCCTGGGGGGGGGAGGGCAAAAACATTCAGTACTTC. It codes for CAWGGEGKNIQYF.

This chain uses TRBV9 with TRBJ1-1; TRBD1 agrees at 10 bases. CDR1 SGDLS and CDR2 YYNGEE come from the germline V gene. This CDR3 is built from 15 residues. J lost 5 bases, V lost 0 bases, and 4 bases had no gene match. The CDR3 loop reads CASSVGQGARTEAFF. The DNA for the CDR3 is TGTGCCAGCAGCGTAGGACAGGGGGCTAGGACTGAAGCTTTCTTT.

The V and J genes are TRBV19 and TRBJ2-7; 8 bases line up with TRBD1. CDR3 length: 13 residues. V lost 5 bases to trimming and J lost 3 bases; unmatched junction nucleotides: 3. Germline values: CDR1 LNHDA, CDR2 SQIVND (reference sequence). CDR3 in DNA: TGTGCCAGTAGTGCCACAGGGGGCTACGAGCAGTACTTC. The encoded protein is CASSATGGYEQYF.

This clone has a handful of counts. The CDR3 is CAIGGGRAGETQYF. The CDR3 region has the DNA TGTGCCATAGGGGGCGGGAGGGCCGGTGAGACCCAGTACTTC. V and J are TRBV10-3 and TRBJ2-5, with TRBD2 identical over 9 bases. V dropped 9 bases and J dropped 5; count of bases not matched to a gene: 10. Germline lookup yields CDR1 ENHRY and CDR2 SYGVKD. The CDR3 runs to 14 residues.

As DNA, the CDR3 is TGTGCCAGCAGCTTAGAGCTGGTCAATGAGCAGTTCTTC. Its translation is CASSLELVNEQFF. The rearrangement links TRBV7-9 to TRBJ2-1; D unresolved. Deletions cut 1 base from V and 6 bases from J, with 7 bases between. The CDR3 extends over 13 amino acids. Germline assignment: CDR1 SEHNR and CDR2 FQNEAQ (reference sequence).

The sample holds one count of this clone. The CDR3 loop is CASSPLREDDEQYF. The DNA for the CDR3 is TGTGCCAGCAGCCCCCTTCGGGAGGACGACGAGCAGTACTTC. The chain couples TRBV16 to TRBJ2-7; 7 nucleotides agree with TRBD2. The V segment lost 4 bases and the J segment 5 bases; nucleotides outside the gene matches: 8. Germline V gene sequence: CDR1 KGHSY, CDR2 FQNENV. The CDR3 has 14 residues.

CDR3 sequence: CASRPLGQGNGYTF. In nucleotides, the CDR3 is TGTGCCAGCAGACCCTTGGGACAGGGAAATGGCTACACCTTC. This chain connects TRBV6-5 to TRBJ1-2; TRBD1 agrees at 9 bases. V lost 6 bases to trimming and J lost 6 bases; unmatched junction nucleotides: 8. Germline V gene lookup returns CDR1 MNHEY and CDR2 SVGAGI. The CDR3 spans 14 residues.

CDR3 sequence reads: CASSKTGTYYGYTF. DNA of the CDR3: TGTGCCAGCAGCAAAACAGGGACCTACTATGGCTACACCTTC. The chain links TRBV6-5 to TRBJ1-2; weak D call: TRBD1 (6 bases). The germline V gene encodes CDR1 MNHEY and CDR2 SVGAGI. The CDR3 sequence is 14 residues long. V dropped 6 bases and J dropped 3 bases, with 14 bases sitting between them.

The chain joins TRBV19 to TRBJ2-3, with D perhaps TRBD1 (5 bases). CDR1 is LNHDA and CDR2 is SQIVND in the germline V gene (reference sequence). V was trimmed by 3 bases and J by 0 bases, leaving 10 bases between them. The CDR3 is 15 amino acids. The CDR3 here is CASSIGQGSTDTQYF. The CDR3 coding sequence is TGTGCCAGTAGTATCGGACAAGGTAGCACAGATACGCAGTATTTT.

The J gene is TRBJ1-2, the V gene TRBV19; D unresolved. The ends were cut back, 3 bases at V and 3 bases at J, with 8 bases in the middle. Germline values: CDR1 LNHDA, CDR2 SQIVND (reference sequence). This CDR3 contains 13 residues. CDR3 amino acids: CASSIIADYGYTF. Written as DNA, the CDR3 is TGTGCCAGTAGTATTATAGCGGACTATGGCTACACCTTC. The entire variable domain, with the rest obtained from reference TRBV19 and TRBJ1-2, is as follows: DGGITQSPKYLFRKEGQNVTLSCEQNLNHDAMYWYRQDPGQGLRLIYYSQIVNDFQKGDIAEGYSVSREKKESFPLTVTSAQKNPTAFYLCASSIIADYGYTFGSGTRLTVV.

The gene calls are TRBV7-9 and TRBJ2-1; the D gene is possibly TRBD2 (5 bases). The V end was cut by 8 bases, the J end by 0 bases, with 14 bases between. The CDR3 has 15 amino acids. CDR1 SEHNR and CDR2 FQNEAQ come from the germline V gene (reference sequence). The CDR3 reads CASPPEESSYNEQFF. The CDR3 bases are TGTGCCAGCCCCCCGGAGGAAAGCTCCTACAATGAGCAGTTCTTC. The variable domain in full, completed from reference TRBV7-9 and TRBJ2-1, reads DTGVSQNPRHKITKRGQNVTFRCDPISEHNRLYWYRQTLGQGPEFLTYFQNEAQLEKSRLLSDRFSAERPKGSFSTLEIQRTEQGDSAMYLCASPPEESSYNEQFFGPGTRLTVL.

This chain joins TRBV7-7 and TRBJ2-5, with a tentative D call TRBD2 (6 bases). Germline lookup yields CDR1 SSHAT and CDR2 FNYEAQ (reference sequence). Trimming took off 1 base at V and 5 bases at J, with 17 bases between the two ends. The CDR3 consists of 16 residues. This CDR3 is CASSLGAGGAVETQYF. For the CDR3, the DNA is TGTGCCAGCAGCTTAGGAGCCGGAGGGGCGGTTGAGACCCAGTACTTC.

CDR3 sequence: CASSLDGAKTQYF. Here the CDR3 DNA reads TGTGCCAGCAGCTTAGATGGAGCGAAGACCCAGTACTTC. This chain links TRBV11-2 with TRBJ2-5; the D is unclear. CDR1 is SGHAT and CDR2 is FQNNGV in the germline V gene. V lost 0 bases and J 6 bases, leaving 8 bases between the germline ends. This CDR3 spans 13 amino acids.

The chain's CDR3 is CASSSPGTGFLDEKLFF. The CDR3 DNA reads as TGTGCCAGTAGTTCTCCCGGGACAGGGTTTCTAGATGAAAAACTGTTTTTT. The V call is TRBV19, the J call TRBJ1-4; TRBD1 matches at 9 bases. CDR1 is LNHDA and CDR2 is SQIVND in the germline V gene (reference sequence). The CDR3 sequence is 17 residues long. The junction had 13 bases not matched to a gene; V was cut back by 5 bases and J by 6 bases.

This clone showed up just once. The V and J genes are TRBV7-6 and TRBJ1-5; D perhaps matches TRBD1 (5 bases). The CDR3 is 16 residues long. CDR1 SGHVS and CDR2 FNYEAQ come from the germline V gene. V shed 2 bases and J shed 2 bases, with 13 bases lying between them. The CDR3 here is CASSLSSGGGNQPQHF. The CDR3 DNA reads TGTGCCAGCAGCTTAAGCTCTGGGGGGGGCAATCAGCCCCAGCATTTT.

This clone was counted a few times. The genes are TRBV30 and TRBJ2-1, with 7 bases that match TRBD2. Germline values: CDR1 GTSNPN, CDR2 SVGIG (reference sequence). The CDR3 contains 12 residues. V lost 8 bases to trimming and J lost 4 bases; unmatched junction nucleotides: 5. CDR3 in amino acids: CASSAGYNEQFF. The DNA of the CDR3 is TGTGCCAGTTCAGCGGGGTACAATGAGCAGTTCTTC.

The rearrangement joins TRBV27 to TRBJ1-1; 7 bases are shared with TRBD1. Germline CDR1 and CDR2: MNHEY and SMNVEV (reference sequence). The CDR3 totals 15 residues. J was trimmed by 3 bases and V by 8 bases; bases with no gene match: 12. CDR3 coding DNA: TGTGCCAGCGGTCAGGGACAGTCCTCTCACACTGAAGCTTTCTTT. It yields the protein CASGQGQSSHTEAFF.

The V gene is TRBV7-9, the J gene TRBJ2-2, with 12 bases aligning to TRBD2. Per the germline V gene, CDR1 is SEHNR and CDR2 is FQNEAQ (reference sequence). CDR3 length equals 16 residues. The V segment lost 6 bases and the J segment 7 bases; nucleotides outside the gene matches: 9. CDR3 protein: CASSSPSGRADGELFF. CDR3 nucleotides: TGTGCCAGCAGTTCCCCTAGCGGGAGGGCCGACGGGGAGCTGTTTTTT.

The rearrangement joins TRBV12-5 to TRBJ1-2; a possible D gene is TRBD1 (6 bases). Germline CDR1 reads LGHNT; CDR2 reads FRNRAP. CDR3 length equals 14 residues. Deletions cut 6 bases from V and 6 bases from J, with 17 bases between. The CDR3 here is CASGIPDRNNGYTF. Here the CDR3 DNA reads TGTGCTAGTGGGATACCTGACAGGAATAATGGCTACACCTTC. Together with reference TRBV12-5 and TRBJ1-2, the CDR3 gives the full variable domain: DARVTQTPRHKVTEMGQEVTMRCQPILGHNTVFWYRQTMMQGLELLAYFRNRAPLDDSGMPKDRFSAEMPDATLATLKIQPSEPRDSAVYFCASGIPDRNNGYTFGSGTRLTVV.

The chain's CDR3 is CAWSVWGGEAFF. CDR3 DNA sequence: TGTGCCTGGAGTGTTTGGGGGGGTGAAGCTTTCTTT. The V and J genes are TRBV30 and TRBJ1-1, with D possibly being TRBD1 (5 bases). Germline-derived CDR1 and CDR2 are GTSNPN and SVGIG (reference sequence). The CDR3 runs 12 residues. Between the trimmed V and J ends, which lost 0 bases and 7 bases, there was a span of 9 bases. The whole variable domain, remainder taken from reference TRBV30 and TRBJ1-1, is SQTIHQWPATLVQPVGSPLSLECTVEGTSNPNLYWYRQAAGRGLQLLFYSVGIGQISSEVPQNLSASRPQDRQFILSSKKLLLSDSGFYLCAWSVWGGEAFFGQGTRLTVV.

This rearrangement joins TRBV9 to TRBJ2-1; D gene uncertain. In germline, CDR1 is SGDLS, CDR2 YYNGEE. The CDR3 has 14 residues. Trimming removed 2 bases at V and 0 bases at J, with 6 bases between. CDR3 sequence reads: CASSVSSSYNEQFF. In DNA, the CDR3 is TGTGCCAGCAGCGTTAGCAGCTCCTACAATGAGCAGTTCTTC.

CDR3 in DNA: TGCAGCGTCCGACCCCGGGAACACAATGAGCAGTTCTTC. It encodes CSVRPREHNEQFF. The V gene is TRBV29-1, the J gene TRBJ2-1; weak D call: TRBD2 (5 bases). V was trimmed by 6 bases and J by 5 bases, leaving 14 bases between them. This CDR3 contains 13 residues. Germline V gene data show CDR1 as SQVTM and CDR2 as ANQGSEA.

The V call is TRBV9, the J call TRBJ1-1; D gene unclear. V was cut by 0 bases and J by 2 bases, with 5 bases left in between. Germline V gene sequence: CDR1 SGDLS, CDR2 YYNGEE. The CDR3 has 13 residues. The CDR3 loop reads CASSVDSNTEAFF. CDR3 sequence (DNA): TGTGCCAGCAGCGTAGACAGTAACACTGAAGCTTTCTTT.

The CDR3 loop is CASSRRLAGGPFKETQYF. CDR3 nucleotides: TGCGCCAGCAGCCGACGACTAGCGGGAGGGCCTTTTAAAGAGACCCAGTACTTC. The chain joins TRBV4-3 to TRBJ2-5; 14 bases are shared with TRBD2. This CDR3 is 18 amino acids long. Germline CDR1 is LGHNA and CDR2 is YSLEER. Trimming cost V 4 bases and J 3 bases; bases outside gene matches: 10.